Sequencing of this TCR beta chain was carried out in a study of blood T cell repertoires in COVID-19. The overall study: Samples of COVID-19 (acute and convalescent) were obtained from the United States, Italy and Spain. Sources were T cells, B-cell-depleted T cells, or PBMCs; the material itself was cDNA or gDNA.

The germline V gene has CDR1 SGHNT and CDR2 YENEEA. This CDR3 region has 18 residues. V lost 1 base, J lost 0 bases, and 18 bases lay in between. Per the authors' pipeline: Scientists estimated how many nucleated cells there were by amplifying reference gene primers. Clones were read by immunoSEQ multiplex PCR, and TCRdb kept only the in-frame ones, dropping some. D and trimming were read from the DNA, whereas the V and J calls and clone size are those reported in that table. Among tens of thousands of clones listed, 80% to 90% were seen once. The chain recombines TRBV11-3 with TRBJ1-1, with D maybe TRBD1 (6 bases). Material for sequencing was peripheral blood. This receptor was taken from a man in his forties or fifties with active COVID-19. This chain's CDR3 is CASSLGGASGALNTEAFF. CDR3 DNA sequence: TGTGCCAGCAGCTTAGGTGGCGCGTCAGGGGCCCTGAACACTGAAGCTTTCTTT.